The clone carrying this T cell receptor (beta chain) was observed many times. Its antigen is unidentified. Diagnosis rested on symptoms, serum thyroxine and TRAb, thyroid ultrasound, and orbital computed tomography. These data come from a study of T cells in Graves' hyperthyroidism and ophthalmopathy. Study in general: Blood from the periphery was taken at initial diagnosis, before any treatment. Study-level findings and limits: Median prediction lead before ophthalmopathy onset was about 6.3 months with the model.

V was cut by 3 bases and J by 9 bases, with 14 bases left in between. Germline CDR1 is LGHDT and CDR2 is YNNKEL (reference sequence). The CDR3 sequence is 13 residues long. RNA transcripts provided the source from which TCR beta CDR3 regions were amplified. The TCR CDR3 first-round RT-PCR relied on the HTBI primer set. TCRdb independently ran MiXCR on the multiplex PCR reads; one entry per CDR3 protein. This table holds approximately 410,000 distinct CDR3 sequences, roughly 13% found once. The source material was blood. This clonotype was obtained from a woman between 18 and 29 years old with Graves' hyperthyroidism. V is TRBV3-1 and J is TRBJ1-2, with D possibly matching TRBD1 (6 bases). Here the CDR3 reads CASSQRGVESYTF. The CDR3, as DNA: TGTGCCAGCAGCCAGAGGGGGGTCGAAAGCTACACCTTC.